Detailed here is one TCR beta chain. This clone was seen only once. Its antigen is unknown. No base quality information exists; no much larger clone differs at one position. Other DNA sequences in the sample encode the same CDR3. V and J are truncated by 2 bases and 1 base respectively, leaving an intervening sequence of 7 bases. CDR1 SGHRS and CDR2 YFSETQ were looked up in the germline V gene. Including cysteine and phenylalanine, the CDR3 has 14 amino acids. Only CDR3 DNA remains: 42 bases, in frame from the first base. Participants were included only if at least one PBMC sample before ART initiation and at least two post-ART samples were available. Treatment was received in the United States of America by all participants with HIV. Cryopreserved samples of about 0.95-11 million PBMC were thawed and washed before DNA extraction. At the time of the earliest PBMC sample for each participant with HIV, ages ranged from roughly 23 to 60 years. Each participant contributed PBMC samples from 1-4 timepoints before ART initiation and 2-8 timepoints after ART initiation, with a median of 7 samples. Serial HIV viral load, CD4+ T-cell count, ART history and demographic data were obtained for every participant. Using a Qiagen kit on a QIAcube, genomic DNA was extracted from unsorted PBMC, with samples processed in batches of 12.

This entry belongs to a study of long-term antiretroviral therapy in people with HIV (dated by TCRdb to 2021 to 2024). At the level of the whole study: The earliest samples were collected approximately a decade before the 2015 WHO recommendation for immediate ART, a period when ART was typically delayed until CD4 counts fell. Eleven of the 30 participants with HIV were female. A retrospective serial study tested whether ART initiation and durable HIV suppression were associated with changes in peripheral blood TRB repertoire composition and diversity. No cross-contamination during QIAcube processing was shown when test extractions of a monoclonal T-cell line were performed alongside around 30 polyclonal samples. A total of fewer than 250 cryopreserved PBMC samples came from around 30 adults with confirmed HIV infection and were collected serially over a mean of approximately six years (range 1-12).

The immunoSEQ hsTCRB v3.0 assay was used at survey level resolution to sequence the TRB variable region. TRB sequencing targeted a depth of about 40,000-55,000 T-cell genomes per sample. Pooled TRB libraries were sequenced on an Illumina MiSeq with a v3 150-cycle kit. The study's own analysis went as follows. Repertoire analysis ran in R within a reproducible Nextflow workflow covering QC, data transformation and analysis. LymphoSeq2, an R package for exploring AIRR-Seq data, was used to implement the custom analyses. A few samples yielding fewer than 5000 total TRB sequences were excluded, leaving 188 analyzed HIV repertoires. Among the approximately 190 retained HIV repertoires, roughly 60 were collected before ART initiation and roughly 130 were collected after ART initiation. Repertoires were downsampled to 5000 TRB nucleotide sequences, with summary statistics averaged over 100 downsampling iterations. The analysis kept only TRB sequences whose CDR3 regions were at least seven amino acids long. Diversity was assessed using a clonality score derived from Shannon entropy and using the Gini coefficient. In repertoire networks, the top 5000 CDR3 amino acid sequences were linked whenever an edit distance of one separated two sequences. For TRB CDR3 amino acid sequences, GLIPH2 was used to predict antigen specificity groups and MHC restriction. Known CMV, EBV, HIV or tissue antigen associations were flagged by matching CDR3 amino acid sequences against VDJdb and McPAS-TCR. Pre-ART, post-ART and control groups were compared with Wilcoxon signed-rank tests and Holm-Bonferroni correction. The immuneACCESS repertoire file appears here via TCRdb, limited to in-frame rearrangements. These files lack a portion of the clones; in checked studies, under half of the deficit traces to unresolved V genes, and the cause of the others is not known. That table gives V, J and clone size, and the DNA gave D and trimming. The sample data list about 16,000 clones, and approximately 88% of these were observed just once. The ten largest clonotypes hold 12% of the sample.

The investigation overall reported the following: Inferences about post-ART repertoire changes are limited because no data were available on ART adherence, viral resistance or therapy changes. Unsorted PBMC were profiled instead of sorted CD4+ and CD8+ T cells because pre-ART samples had limited cell numbers. The samples were dated from about 2004 to 2018, and the ART regimens that were used may be less effective than current ART regimens. Narrower CDR3 length ranges were observed in HIV repertoires than in controls, and an antigen-experienced repertoire with only a slight naive shift after ART was suggested by the network structure. Since PBMC availability was limited, sequencing covered only the TCR beta chain, with no alpha chain pairing. Expanded TRB clones identified before ART initiation dominated the repertoire at all time points, although this dominance fluctuated and declined in many PLHIV after ART. ART initiation was associated with a significant increase in TRB diversity, but diversity stayed significantly below transplant donor controls even after long-term ART.

The rearranged segments are TRBV5-1 and TRBJ2-4; a tentative D match to TRBD2 spans 5 bases. This specimen consisted of unsorted PBMCs, obtained 0.7 years before starting antiretroviral therapy. This TCR derives from a man aged 45-65 years with HIV. The DNA sequence is TGCGCCAGCAGCTTAGAGGGCGCCAAAAACATTCAGTACTTC. It specifies CASSLEGAKNIQYF.